The rows below give T cell receptor beta chains drawn from one sample of a study of blood T cell repertoires in COVID-19. TCRdb's copy holds only in-frame clones and misses some; the assay was immunoSEQ multiplex PCR. The sample gives fewer than 250,000 clones, around 88% of which show up once; 2.5% to 3.5% is in the top ten. Source material: peripheral blood. These receptors were obtained from a man in his fifties or sixties with active or convalescent COVID-19. CDR3s leave out the opening cysteine and the closing phenylalanine or tryptophan.

V	J	length	CDR3
TRBV19	TRBJ2-7	13	ASSAGTGSRYEQY
TRBV21-1	TRBJ1-6	14	ASSKHHSYSNSPLH
TRBV6-5	TRBJ1-1	11	ASRTDRNTEAF
TRBV2	TRBJ2-2	12	ASTGTGGTGELF
TRBV10-3	TRBJ1-1	14	AISEVGTRINTEAF
TRBV7-2	TRBJ1-3	13	ASSLRTVSGNTIY
TRBV7-2	TRBJ2-3	14	ASRDWGSPGTDTQY
TRBV18	TRBJ1-1	11	ASSDGQGVEAF
TRBV3-1/TRBV3-2	TRBJ1-1	14	ASSIVAYRGDTEAF
TRBV30	TRBJ1-5	11	AWSSGTTQPQH
TRBV6-6	TRBJ1-1	10	ASSFGQSEAF
TRBV4-1	TRBJ2-2	15	ASSQDRGGANTGELF
TRBV12-1	TRBJ2-1	12	ASRLGREGNEQF
TRBV27	TRBJ2-1	12	ASSVADHFNEQF
TRBV6-4	TRBJ1-4	11	ASSEVLEEKLF
TRBV3-1/TRBV3-2	TRBJ2-1	14	ASSQDLSRVGNEQF
TRBV11-2	TRBJ2-7	13	ASSRPGGATYEQY
TRBV4-2	TRBJ1-1	13	ASSQAPGQNTEAF
TRBV10-3	TRBJ1-1	10	AISESRTEAF
TRBV6-6	TRBJ2-1	11	ASSSLAVNEQF
TRBV28	TRBJ2-3	13	ASNPSGMSTDTQY
TRBV18	TRBJ2-7	17	ASSLGLVGSGGSSYEQY
TRBV3-1/TRBV3-2	TRBJ1-2	13	ASSPWDRGNYGYT
TRBV2	TRBJ1-2	12	ASSEMSLGAGYT
TRBV27	TRBJ1-1	13	ASSFLGQGDTEAF
TRBV6-5	TRBJ1-6	12	ASRPAGHNSPLH
TRBV2	TRBJ1-2	12	ASSSPSMNYGYT
TRBV6-5	TRBJ1-2	12	ASHSGTGAHGYT
TRBV6-6	TRBJ1-5	12	ASSYGGGNQPQH
TRBV11-2	TRBJ2-1	14	ASSLPGVAGHDEQF
TRBV19	TRBJ2-5	12	ASSRNRDQETQY
TRBV6-1	TRBJ1-1	14	ASSEALLGGGTEAF
TRBV6-5	TRBJ1-6	11	ASRGLRGSPLH
TRBV2	TRBJ1-2	13	ASQGGGTGLGGYT
TRBV5-4	TRBJ1-2	10	ASSLDIYGYT
TRBV29-1	TRBJ2-7	13	SVGHSDRHSYEQY
TRBV11-2	TRBJ2-1	14	ASSLRRLAGGDEQF
TRBV7-9	TRBJ1-1	16	ASSHHRGTGGDNAEAF
TRBV9	TRBJ2-7	13	ASSVAGRGEYEQY
TRBV6-5	TRBJ1-2	13	ASSPLTQGASGYT
TRBV15	TRBJ2-1	13	ATSRGTGSIDEQF
TRBV7-2	TRBJ2-3	14	ASSSRVGLRTDTQY
TRBV27	TRBJ2-2	13	ASRIGTRYTGELF
TRBV6-5	TRBJ2-7	11	ASSRPGGYEQY
TRBV5-8	TRBJ1-4	13	ASSFYRGRGEKLF
TRBV30	TRBJ1-4	12	AHSRGAINEKLF
TRBV3-1/TRBV3-2	TRBJ2-5	12	ASSQDLVAAQQY
TRBV6-5	TRBJ1-1	12	AGSTIPGWTEAF